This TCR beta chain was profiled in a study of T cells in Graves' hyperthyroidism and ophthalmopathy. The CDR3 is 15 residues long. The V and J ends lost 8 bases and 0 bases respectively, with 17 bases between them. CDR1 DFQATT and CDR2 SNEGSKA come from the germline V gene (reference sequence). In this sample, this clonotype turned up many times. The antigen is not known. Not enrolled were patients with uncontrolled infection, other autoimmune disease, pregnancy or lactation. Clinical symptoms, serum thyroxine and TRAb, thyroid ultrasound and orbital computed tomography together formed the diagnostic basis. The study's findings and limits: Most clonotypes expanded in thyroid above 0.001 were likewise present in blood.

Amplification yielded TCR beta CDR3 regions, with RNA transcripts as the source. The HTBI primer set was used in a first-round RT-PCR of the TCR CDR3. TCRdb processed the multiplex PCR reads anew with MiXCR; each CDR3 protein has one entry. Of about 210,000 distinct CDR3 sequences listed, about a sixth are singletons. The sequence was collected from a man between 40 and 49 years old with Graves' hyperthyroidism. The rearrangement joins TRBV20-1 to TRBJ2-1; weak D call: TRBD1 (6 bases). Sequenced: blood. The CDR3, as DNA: TGCAGTCACCGATCTGGGGGCGGCTCCTACAATGAGCAGTTCTTC. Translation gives CSHRSGGGSYNEQFF.